This T cell receptor beta chain came from a study of OX40 agonist ivuxolimab in advanced cancers. Study in general: At 75% to 90% male, the cohort had a mean age of about 60 years, ranging from about 20 to 79.

TCRdb keeps only in-frame clones here, not all; method: immunoSEQ multiplex PCR. The data contain about 11,000 clones, 65% to 80% of them seen just once; the ten biggest clones take up 15%. Turning to this clone: Its cognate antigen is unknown.

The CDR3 is 13 amino acids. Trimming shortened V by 1 base and J by 1 base, and 4 bases separated the two germline ends. Germline V lookup: CDR1 SGHTA, CDR2 FQGNSA. Overall study results and limits: Patients with a partial response at 0.1-3.0 mg/kg had among the lowest clonal expansion. Expanded clones belonging to CD8+ T cells outnumbered, on average, those of CD4+. By week 6 at 0.1 to 3.0 mg/kg, blood CD4+ and CD8+ T cells had expanded clonally.

The TCR originated in an adult with an advanced solid tumor such as melanoma, head and neck, liver or kidney cancer. The sample in question was CD4+ or CD8+ T cells sorted from blood, obtained in a trial of the OX40 agonist ivuxolimab. This chain connects TRBV7-2 to TRBJ1-1; D unclear. In DNA form, the CDR3 reads TGTGCCAGCAGCTTAGGGGCGAACACTGAAGCTTTCTTT. Translated: CASSLGANTEAFF.